The 24 T cell receptor beta chains reported below all come from one sample, sequenced in a study of T cells expressing NK-cell markers. Using the 5' RACE reads, TCRdb records one entry per CDR3 protein without DNA. This table lists approximately 550,000 distinct CDR3 sequences. Sequences were obtained from blood T cells: a sorted CD56 or NKG2C T cell subset, CD4+ or CD8+ T cells, or bulk PBMC T cells (not recorded which). These receptors came from a man aged 18-30 years in good health.

The chain has TRBV5-1 and TRBJ1-1; no DNA is available, so the TRBD1 call from TCRdb remains unchecked. The germline V gene has CDR1 SGHRS and CDR2 YFSETQ. CDR3 length equals 15 residues. CDR3 in amino acids: CASSYVKAGSPEAFF.

J is TRBJ1-6 and V is TRBV6-1; TCRdb's D call, TRBD1, is unchecked because there is no DNA. CDR1 MNHNS and CDR2 SASEGT come from the germline V gene. CDR3 length equals 15 residues. CDR3 sequence reads: CASTEFERGNSPLHF.

V and J are TRBV29-1 and TRBJ2-7. The CDR3 has 12 residues. Germline CDR1 reads SQVTM; CDR2 reads ANQGSEA. Here the CDR3 reads CSVVGQNYEQYF.

The V and J genes are TRBV15 and TRBJ2-7; TCRdb gives TRBD1 as the D gene, but with no DNA this cannot be confirmed. The CDR3 runs 15 residues. Germline V CDR1 and CDR2: LNHNV, YYDKDF (reference sequence). CDR3 protein: CATKSRDSYSYEQYF.

CDR3 sequence: CASRPFGTGVTDTQYF. This chain uses TRBV12-3 or TRBV12-4 with TRBJ2-3; the TRBD1 assignment by TCRdb is unverifiable without DNA. This CDR3 contains 16 residues.

V and J are TRBV12-3 or TRBV12-4 and TRBJ1-2. The CDR3 is 15 amino acids. The CDR3 sequence is CASSLRRDSNYGYTF.

The V gene is TRBV20-1, the J gene TRBJ2-2; the TRBD2 assignment by TCRdb is unverifiable without DNA. This CDR3 spans 14 amino acids. Germline loops: CDR1 DFQATT, CDR2 SNEGSKA (reference sequence). CDR3: CSARVGPNTGELFF.

The chain is built from TRBV5-1 and TRBJ2-3; the TRBD2 assignment by TCRdb is unverifiable without DNA. The germline gives CDR1 SGHRS, CDR2 YFSETQ. The CDR3 contains 15 residues. The CDR3 loop reads CASSFEVGDGDTQYF.

This sequence joins TRBV19 and TRBJ1-1; no DNA is available, so the TRBD1 call from TCRdb remains unchecked. Per germline, CDR1 LNHDA and CDR2 SQIVND (reference sequence). CDR3 length: 16 amino acids. This chain's CDR3 is CASSIKGQGFMTEAFF.

The gene calls are TRBV12-3 or TRBV12-4 and TRBJ2-1; TCRdb designates TRBD2, a call that cannot be tested without DNA. The CDR3 consists of 16 residues. This CDR3 is CASSFFIAGVDNEQFF.

This rearrangement joins TRBV20-1 to TRBJ2-1; the D call of TRBD2 rests on TCRdb alone, since no DNA is present to check it. In germline, CDR1 is DFQATT, CDR2 SNEGSKA (reference sequence). This CDR3 has 16 residues. The CDR3 loop is CSARLRALGPYNEQFF.

V and J are TRBV15 and TRBJ1-2. This CDR3 region has 12 residues. Germline CDR1 LNHNV, CDR2 YYDKDF (reference sequence). The CDR3 sequence: CATSPQEGGYTF.

V gene TRBV12-3 or TRBV12-4 combines with J gene TRBJ1-2; TCRdb designates TRBD1, a call that cannot be tested without DNA. CDR3 length equals 13 residues. CDR3 sequence reads: CASSRGTASGYTF.

This chain joins TRBV7-2 and TRBJ1-5. The CDR3 runs 15 residues. Germline V gives CDR1 SGHTA, CDR2 FQGNSA. The CDR3 sequence is CASSLASRADQPQHF.

The chain has TRBV28 and TRBJ1-5. This CDR3 has 15 residues. From germline, CDR1 is MDHEN and CDR2 SYDVKM. The CDR3 reads CASSLKRISNQPQHF.

The rearrangement links TRBV4-3 to TRBJ2-5; TCRdb outputs TRBD1, but without DNA this stays unchecked. The length of the CDR3 is 14 residues. Germline V gene data show CDR1 as LGHNA and CDR2 as YSLEER. This CDR3 is CASSLDSHQETQYF.

The chain couples TRBV20-1 to TRBJ2-1. The CDR3 is made up of 15 amino acids. Germline CDR1 is DFQATT and CDR2 is SNEGSKA (reference sequence). The CDR3 here is CSAGRWGSSYNEQFF.

The chain recombines TRBV29-1 with TRBJ2-1; absent DNA, TCRdb's TRBD2 call cannot be checked. CDR1 and CDR2 from the germline V gene are SQVTM and ANQGSEA. The CDR3 has 15 amino acids. The CDR3 reads CSVEDGLAGLNEQFF.

CDR3 residues: CASSSGWGQPNTGELFF. The rearrangement joins TRBV12-3 or TRBV12-4 to TRBJ2-2; lacking DNA, the TRBD1 call made by TCRdb goes unchecked. The CDR3 contains 17 residues.

The chain employs TRBV24-1 and TRBJ2-1; TCRdb's D gene call, TRBD2, goes unchecked for lack of DNA. The germline V gene encodes CDR1 KGHDR and CDR2 SFDVKD. This CDR3 is built from 13 residues. This chain's CDR3 is CATATTSSGEQFF.

The J gene is TRBJ2-1, the V gene TRBV3-1; TCRdb's assignment of TRBD2 cannot be checked, as there is no DNA. The CDR3 runs to 14 residues. Per the germline V gene, CDR1 is LGHDT and CDR2 is YNNKEL (reference sequence). The CDR3 loop reads CASSQSTSGSMKFF.

This rearrangement joins TRBV5-8 to TRBJ2-1; the D gene TCRdb calls, TRBD2, cannot be checked with no DNA. The CDR3 is made up of 16 amino acids. Germline CDR1 SGHTS, CDR2 YDEGEE. The CDR3 loop reads CASSWGQDPRGDEQFF.

This chain joins TRBV5-1 and TRBJ2-3; TCRdb proposes TRBD1, but this gene call is untestable without DNA. CDR3 length equals 20 residues. The V gene's germline CDR1 is SGHRS and CDR2 YFSETQ. This chain's CDR3 is CASSLDTGTGQLSSTDTQYF.

The chain has TRBV7-9 and TRBJ2-1. The CDR3 length is 15 residues. The germline CDR1 and CDR2 sequences are SEHNR and FQNEAQ (reference sequence). CDR3 protein: CASSHERWAYNEQFF.